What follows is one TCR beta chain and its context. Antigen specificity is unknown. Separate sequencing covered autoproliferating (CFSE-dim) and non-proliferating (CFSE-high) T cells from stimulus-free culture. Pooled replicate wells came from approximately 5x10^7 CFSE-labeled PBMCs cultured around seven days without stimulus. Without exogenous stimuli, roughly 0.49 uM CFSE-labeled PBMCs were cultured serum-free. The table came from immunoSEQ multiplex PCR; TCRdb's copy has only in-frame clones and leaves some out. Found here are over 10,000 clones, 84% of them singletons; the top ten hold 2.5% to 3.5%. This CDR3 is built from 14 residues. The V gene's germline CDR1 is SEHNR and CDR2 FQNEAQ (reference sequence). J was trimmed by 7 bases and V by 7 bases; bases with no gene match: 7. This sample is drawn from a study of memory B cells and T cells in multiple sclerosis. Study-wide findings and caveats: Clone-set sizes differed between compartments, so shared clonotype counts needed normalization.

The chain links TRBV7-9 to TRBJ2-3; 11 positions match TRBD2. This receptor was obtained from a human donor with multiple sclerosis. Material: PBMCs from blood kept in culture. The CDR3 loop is CASTVAGGPHTQYF. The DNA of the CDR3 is TGTGCCAGCACCGTAGCGGGAGGGCCTCATACGCAGTATTTT.